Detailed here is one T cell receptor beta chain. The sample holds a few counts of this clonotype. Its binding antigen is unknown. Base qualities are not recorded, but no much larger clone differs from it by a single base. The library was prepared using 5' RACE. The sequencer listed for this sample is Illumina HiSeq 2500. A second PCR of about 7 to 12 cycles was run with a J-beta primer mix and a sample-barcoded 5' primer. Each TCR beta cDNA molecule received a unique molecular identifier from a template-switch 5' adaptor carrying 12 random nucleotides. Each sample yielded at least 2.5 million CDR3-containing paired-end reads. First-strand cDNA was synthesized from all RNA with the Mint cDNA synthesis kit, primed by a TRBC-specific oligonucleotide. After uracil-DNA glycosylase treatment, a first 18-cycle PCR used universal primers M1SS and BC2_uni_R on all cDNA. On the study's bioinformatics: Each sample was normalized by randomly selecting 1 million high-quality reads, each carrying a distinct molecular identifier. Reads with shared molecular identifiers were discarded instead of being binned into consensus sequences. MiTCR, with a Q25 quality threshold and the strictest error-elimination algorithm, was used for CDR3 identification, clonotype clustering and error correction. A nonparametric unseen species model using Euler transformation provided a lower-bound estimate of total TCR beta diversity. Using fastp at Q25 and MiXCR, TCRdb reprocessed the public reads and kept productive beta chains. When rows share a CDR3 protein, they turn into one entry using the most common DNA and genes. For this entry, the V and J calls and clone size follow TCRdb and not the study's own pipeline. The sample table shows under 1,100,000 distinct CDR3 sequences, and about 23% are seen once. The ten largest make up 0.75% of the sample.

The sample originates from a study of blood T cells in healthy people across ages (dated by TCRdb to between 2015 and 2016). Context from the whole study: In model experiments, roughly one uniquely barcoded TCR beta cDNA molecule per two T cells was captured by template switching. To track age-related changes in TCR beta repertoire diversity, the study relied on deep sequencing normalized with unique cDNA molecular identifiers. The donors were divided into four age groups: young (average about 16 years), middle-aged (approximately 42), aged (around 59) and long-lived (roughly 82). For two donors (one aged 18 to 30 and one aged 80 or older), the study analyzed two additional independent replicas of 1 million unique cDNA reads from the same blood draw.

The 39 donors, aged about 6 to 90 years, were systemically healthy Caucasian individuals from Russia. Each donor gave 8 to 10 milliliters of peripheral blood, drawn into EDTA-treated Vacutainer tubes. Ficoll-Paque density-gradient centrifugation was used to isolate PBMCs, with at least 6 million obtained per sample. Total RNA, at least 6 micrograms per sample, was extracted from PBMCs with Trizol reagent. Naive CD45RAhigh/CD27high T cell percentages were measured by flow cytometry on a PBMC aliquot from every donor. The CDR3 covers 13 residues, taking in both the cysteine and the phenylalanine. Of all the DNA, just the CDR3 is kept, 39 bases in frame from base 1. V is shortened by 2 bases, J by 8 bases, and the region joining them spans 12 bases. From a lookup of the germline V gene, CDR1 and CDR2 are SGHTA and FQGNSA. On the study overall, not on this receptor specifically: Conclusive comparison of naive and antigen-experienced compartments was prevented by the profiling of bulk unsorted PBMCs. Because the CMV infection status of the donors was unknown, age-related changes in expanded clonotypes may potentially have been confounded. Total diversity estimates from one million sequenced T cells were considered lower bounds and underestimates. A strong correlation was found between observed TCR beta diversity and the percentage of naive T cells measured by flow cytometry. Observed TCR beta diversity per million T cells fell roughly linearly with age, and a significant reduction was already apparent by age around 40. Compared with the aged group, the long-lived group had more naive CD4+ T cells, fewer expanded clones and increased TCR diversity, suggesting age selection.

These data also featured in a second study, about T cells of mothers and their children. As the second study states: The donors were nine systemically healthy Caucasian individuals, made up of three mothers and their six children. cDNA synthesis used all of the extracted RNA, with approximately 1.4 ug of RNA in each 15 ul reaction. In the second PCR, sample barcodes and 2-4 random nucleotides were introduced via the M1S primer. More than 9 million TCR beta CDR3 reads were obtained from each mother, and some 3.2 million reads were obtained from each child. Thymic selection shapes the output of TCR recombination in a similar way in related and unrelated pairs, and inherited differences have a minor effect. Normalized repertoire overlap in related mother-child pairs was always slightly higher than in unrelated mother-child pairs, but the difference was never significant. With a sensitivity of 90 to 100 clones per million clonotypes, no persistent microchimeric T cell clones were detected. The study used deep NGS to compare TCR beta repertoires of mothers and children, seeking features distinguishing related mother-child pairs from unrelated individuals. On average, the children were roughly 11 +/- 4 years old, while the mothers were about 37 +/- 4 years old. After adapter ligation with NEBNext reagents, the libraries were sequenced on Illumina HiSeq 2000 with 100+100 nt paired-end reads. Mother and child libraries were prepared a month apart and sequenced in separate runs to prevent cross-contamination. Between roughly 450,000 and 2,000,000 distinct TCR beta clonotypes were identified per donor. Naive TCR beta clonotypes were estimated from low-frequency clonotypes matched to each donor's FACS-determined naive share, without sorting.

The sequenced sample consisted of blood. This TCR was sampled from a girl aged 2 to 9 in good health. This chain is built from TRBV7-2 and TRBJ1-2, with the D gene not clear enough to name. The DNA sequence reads TGTGCCAGCAGCTTACAGTATTTTGGAGGCTACACCTTC. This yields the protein CASSLQYFGGYTF. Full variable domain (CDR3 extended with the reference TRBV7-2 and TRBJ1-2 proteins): GAGVSQSPSNKVTEKGKDVELRCDPISGHTALYWYRQSLGQGLEFLIYFQGNSAPDKSGLPSDRFSAERTGGSVSTLTIQRTQQEDSAVYLCASSLQYFGGYTFGSGTRLTVV.